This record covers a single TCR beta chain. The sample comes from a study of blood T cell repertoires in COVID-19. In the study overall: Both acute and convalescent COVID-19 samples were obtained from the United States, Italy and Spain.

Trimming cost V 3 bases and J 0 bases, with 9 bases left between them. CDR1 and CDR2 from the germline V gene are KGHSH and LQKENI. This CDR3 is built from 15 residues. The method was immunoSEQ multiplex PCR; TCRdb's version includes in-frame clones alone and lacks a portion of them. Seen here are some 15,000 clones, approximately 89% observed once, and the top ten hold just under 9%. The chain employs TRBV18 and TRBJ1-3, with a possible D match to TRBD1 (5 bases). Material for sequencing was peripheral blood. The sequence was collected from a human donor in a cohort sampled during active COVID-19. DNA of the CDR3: TGTGCCAGCTCACCCGACAGTCACTCTGGAAACACCATATATTTT. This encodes CASSPDSHSGNTIYF.